Listed below are T cell receptor beta chains from one sample, sequenced in a study of shared clonotypes between healthy human individuals. The protocol was immunoSEQ multiplex PCR, while the TCRdb copy is restricted to in-frame clones and leaves out a portion. This sample has about 2.1 million clones; 85% to 95% occur once, and the top ten carry less than 2%. Sequenced: naive CD8+ T cells from PBMCs. The receptors come from a man between 18 and 29 years old in good health. Some clones in this sample may be carry-over from other donors' samples. The conserved cysteine and the conserved F or W are not part of the CDR3 here. D genes are given only for firm matches.

TRBV2	TRBJ2-5	.	ASRRAAETQY
TRBV2	TRBJ1-1	.	ASWDGTSEAF
TRBV29-1	TRBJ2-2	TRBD2	SVPSGRAGELF
TRBV5-4	TRBJ2-7	TRBD2	ASSLVLPGLAGTYEQY
TRBV7-3	TRBJ2-7	.	ASSFPDEQY
TRBV9	TRBJ1-1	.	ASSVGGSTEAF
TRBV4-2	TRBJ2-7	TRBD2	ASSPGLGSYEQY
TRBV28	TRBJ2-7	.	ASRGSEQY
TRBV4-1	TRBJ2-7	TRBD2	ASSRGLAGGREQY
TRBV11-3	TRBJ2-7	.	ASSSDLYHHEQY
TRBV28	TRBJ2-7	TRBD1	ASSFWDSSYEQY
TRBV14	TRBJ2-1	.	ASSQDPRPPYNEQF
TRBV6-1	TRBJ2-7	TRBD1	AISGGGQLLYEQY
TRBV14	TRBJ2-3	TRBD2	ASSQDGEGLGDTQY
TRBV4-2	TRBJ2-7	.	ASSQEHRGYEQY
TRBV19	TRBJ2-2	TRBD2	ASSALGLAGELF
TRBV19	TRBJ2-7	TRBD1	ASSIFGTGGYEQY